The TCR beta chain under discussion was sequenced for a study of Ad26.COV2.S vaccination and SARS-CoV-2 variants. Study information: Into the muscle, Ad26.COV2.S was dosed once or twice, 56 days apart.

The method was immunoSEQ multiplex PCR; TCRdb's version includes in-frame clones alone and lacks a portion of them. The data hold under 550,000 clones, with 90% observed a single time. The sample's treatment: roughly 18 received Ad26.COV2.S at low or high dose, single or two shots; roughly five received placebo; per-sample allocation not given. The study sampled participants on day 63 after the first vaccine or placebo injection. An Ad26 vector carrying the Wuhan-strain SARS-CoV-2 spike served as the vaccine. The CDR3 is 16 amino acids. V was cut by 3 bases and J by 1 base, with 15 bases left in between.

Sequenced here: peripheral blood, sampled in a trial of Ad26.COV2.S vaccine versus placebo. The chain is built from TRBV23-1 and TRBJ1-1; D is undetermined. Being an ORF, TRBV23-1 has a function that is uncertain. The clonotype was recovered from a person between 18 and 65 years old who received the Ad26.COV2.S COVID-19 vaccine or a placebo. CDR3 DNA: TGCGCCAGCAGTCAGGACCGAGACTGCGGGAACACTGAAGCTTTCTTT. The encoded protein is CASSQDRDCGNTEAFF.